Shown below are 2 T cell receptor beta chains from a single sample sequenced in a study of cytomegalovirus exposure and HLA in healthy donors. PCR used 60 Vbeta primers and 13 Jbeta primers. Generated by immunoSEQ multiplex PCR, the TCRdb table keeps only in-frame clones and is missing some. The sample has about 140,000 clones, 75% to 85% seen once. Sequencing was performed on PBMCs. The source of these receptors is a man in his forties or fifties in good health and CMV-seronegative.

This chain joins TRBV7-3 and TRBJ2-5; D ambiguous. CDR1 and CDR2 (germline): SGHTA, FQGTGA. Trimming stripped 4 bases from V and 1 base from J, with 7 bases between. CDR3 length: 13 residues. The CDR3 bases are TGTGCCAGCAGCTCCCTGGCCCAAGAGACCCAGTACTTC. Translated, it gives CASSSLAQETQYF.

The V and J genes are TRBV27 and TRBJ1-4, with D possibly TRBD1 on 5 matching bases. Germline V gene data show CDR1 as MNHEY and CDR2 as SMNVEV (reference sequence). CDR3 length equals 16 residues. The germline V and J ends were trimmed by 3 bases and 5 bases, with 16 bases remaining between them. The CDR3 region is CASSFGGRGWNEKLFF. The CDR3 DNA follows: TGTGCCAGCAGTTTTGGAGGCCGGGGGTGGAATGAAAAACTGTTTTTT.